This record covers a single T cell receptor beta chain. Per germline, CDR1 MNHNS and CDR2 SASEGT. V was shortened by 1 base and J by 8 bases, with 14 bases between the two germline ends. The CDR3 spans 14 residues. This entry comes from a study of blood T cell repertoires in COVID-19. Study-wide background: Sites across the United States, Italy and Spain contributed samples from acute and convalescent COVID-19. Nucleic acid was either cDNA or gDNA, and it came from T cells, B-cell-depleted T cells, or PBMCs.

Per the authors' pipeline: Estimates of nucleated cell counts were drawn from the amplification of reference gene primers. Produced via immunoSEQ multiplex PCR; TCRdb's table is partial and in-frame only. V, J and clone size derive from that table, while D and trimming were established from the DNA sequence. This sample has approximately 61,000 clones; approximately 79% occur once, and the top ten carry around 6%. The sample was peripheral blood. This chain connects TRBV6-1 to TRBJ1-2; D unclear. This TCR derives from a woman between 65 and 79 years old with acute or convalescent COVID-19. Here the CDR3 DNA reads TGTGCCAGCAGTGAAGGTCCGGGTGACGAGGGCTACACCTTC. The encoded protein is CASSEGPGDEGYTF.